The 13 T cell receptor beta chains below all came from one sample that was sequenced in a study of T cell responses to AZD1222 COVID-19 vaccine. Generated by immunoSEQ multiplex PCR, the TCRdb table keeps only in-frame clones and is missing some. The sample lists roughly 140,000 clones; less than 90% were seen once. The sequences come from peripheral blood, collected after recovery from COVID-19. Receptors originate from an adult who had recovered from COVID-19.

V is TRBV5-1 and J is TRBJ2-1; the D gene is possibly TRBD2 (5 bases). CDR1 SGHRS and CDR2 YFSETQ come from the germline V gene. This CDR3 region has 14 residues. The V end was cut by 1 base, the J end by 10 bases, with 15 bases between. In DNA, the CDR3 is TGCGCCAGCAGCTTGAAGGCTCCCCCGGGGGAGCAGTTCTTC. Translation: CASSLKAPPGEQFF.

V and J are TRBV11-2 and TRBJ2-3; no definite D call. Germline V gives CDR1 SGHAT, CDR2 FQNNGV. CDR3 length equals 16 residues. V lost 4 bases to trimming and J lost 4 bases, with 18 bases between them. CDR3 residues: CASSSKHLVPADTQYF. The CDR3 DNA sequence: TGTGCCAGCAGCTCGAAGCACCTAGTGCCGGCAGATACGCAGTATTTT.

In this sample, this clone turned up once. The chain carries TRBV28 and TRBJ2-4; the D is unclear. Germline loops: CDR1 MDHEN, CDR2 SYDVKM. CDR3 length: 12 residues. V was shortened by 6 bases and J by 6 bases, with 9 bases between the two germline ends. The CDR3 nucleotides are TGTGCCAGCAGGGCCCTGGCAAACATTCAGTACTTC. Translating gives CASRALANIQYF.

The chain employs TRBV6-1 and TRBJ1-2, with no clear D. The CDR3 length is 16 residues. V lost 2 bases, J lost 4 bases, and 17 bases lay in between. Germline lookup yields CDR1 MNHNS and CDR2 SASEGT. The CDR3 spells CASSESWDPGSYGYTF. The CDR3 region has the DNA TGTGCCAGCAGTGAATCCTGGGATCCCGGGAGCTATGGCTACACCTTC.

The rearrangement joins TRBV28 to TRBJ2-4; D is uncertain. From germline, CDR1 is MDHEN and CDR2 SYDVKM. The CDR3 covers 15 residues. The germline V and J ends were trimmed by 5 bases and 0 bases, with 11 bases remaining between them. CDR3 in amino acids: CASSPSDLAKNIQYF. CDR3 in DNA: TGTGCCAGCAGTCCATCGGACCTAGCCAAAAACATTCAGTACTTC.

The rearrangement links TRBV15 to TRBJ2-3, with D unresolved. Trimming shortened V by 3 bases and J by 6 bases, and 7 bases separated the two germline ends. CDR1 and CDR2 from the germline V gene are LNHNV and YYDKDF (reference sequence). This CDR3 comprises 12 residues. DNA for the CDR3: TGTGCCACCAGCAGTCCGCGGGATACGCAGTATTTT. Amino acid sequence: CATSSPRDTQYF.

The genes are TRBV28 and TRBJ2-1, with 8 bases lining up with TRBD2. Germline lookup yields CDR1 MDHEN and CDR2 SYDVKM. This CDR3 has 18 residues. V shed 3 bases, J shed 3 bases, and the junction held 13 bases outside the gene matches. DNA of the CDR3: TGTGCCAGCAGTTTCAGCCCCCGGGTAGCGGGGAACTACAATGAGCAGTTCTTC. This translates into CASSFSPRVAGNYNEQFF.

V and J are TRBV4-2 and TRBJ2-1, with D uncertain. The V gene's germline CDR1 is LGHNA and CDR2 YNFKEQ. This CDR3 is built from 16 residues. The V end was cut by 0 bases, the J end by 3 bases, with 12 bases between. In DNA form, the CDR3 reads TGTGCCAGCAGCCAAGAGCGCCTAGAAGTCTACAATGAGCAGTTCTTC. This sequence encodes CASSQERLEVYNEQFF.

This clone was found once. This chain joins TRBV9 and TRBJ2-1, with 8 bases that match TRBD2. From germline, CDR1 is SGDLS and CDR2 YYNGEE. This CDR3 has 15 amino acids. Losses at the gene ends were 3 bases for V and 10 bases for J; bases not matched to a gene: 12. The CDR3 nucleotides read TGTGCCAGCAGCGCCGGGCGGGCGGGGGGAGGAGAGCAGTTCTTC. Translating it yields CASSAGRAGGGEQFF.

The chain couples TRBV2 to TRBJ1-1; 11 bases are shared with TRBD1. V shed 10 bases and J 3 bases; nucleotides not matched to a gene: 7. Germline V CDR1 and CDR2: SNHLY, FYNNEI. The length of the CDR3 is 14 residues. The CDR3 reads CATGKDRGHTEAFF. The CDR3 nucleotides are TGTGCCACGGGAAAGGACAGGGGGCACACTGAAGCTTTCTTT.

This chain joins TRBV20-1 and TRBJ2-1; the D gene is possibly TRBD2 (5 bases). Per the germline V gene, CDR1 is DFQATT and CDR2 is SNEGSKA (reference sequence). Trimming took off 3 bases at V and 4 bases at J, with 13 bases between the two ends. This CDR3 is 14 amino acids long. Written as DNA, the CDR3 is TGCAGTGCTAGTACTCCAGGACTGTACAATGAGCAGTTCTTC. Translation: CSASTPGLYNEQFF.

The V call is TRBV7-3, the J call TRBJ2-1, with TRBD2 as a possible D gene (5 bases). Germline-derived CDR1 and CDR2 are SGHTA and FQGTGA. This CDR3 spans 15 amino acids. The ends were cut back, 5 bases at V and 2 bases at J, with 13 bases in the middle. CDR3 protein: CASSPFSGPYNEQFF. CDR3 nucleotides: TGTGCCAGCAGCCCGTTCAGCGGCCCCTACAATGAGCAGTTCTTC.

The chain couples TRBV2 to TRBJ1-4; 8 nucleotides agree with TRBD1. Per the germline V gene, CDR1 is SNHLY and CDR2 is FYNNEI. The CDR3 covers 15 residues. Trimming took 0 bases from V and 5 from J; bases not matched to a gene: 2. The CDR3 loop is CASSEATGANEKLFF. CDR3 sequence (DNA): TGTGCCAGCAGTGAAGCGACAGGGGCGAATGAAAAACTGTTTTTT.